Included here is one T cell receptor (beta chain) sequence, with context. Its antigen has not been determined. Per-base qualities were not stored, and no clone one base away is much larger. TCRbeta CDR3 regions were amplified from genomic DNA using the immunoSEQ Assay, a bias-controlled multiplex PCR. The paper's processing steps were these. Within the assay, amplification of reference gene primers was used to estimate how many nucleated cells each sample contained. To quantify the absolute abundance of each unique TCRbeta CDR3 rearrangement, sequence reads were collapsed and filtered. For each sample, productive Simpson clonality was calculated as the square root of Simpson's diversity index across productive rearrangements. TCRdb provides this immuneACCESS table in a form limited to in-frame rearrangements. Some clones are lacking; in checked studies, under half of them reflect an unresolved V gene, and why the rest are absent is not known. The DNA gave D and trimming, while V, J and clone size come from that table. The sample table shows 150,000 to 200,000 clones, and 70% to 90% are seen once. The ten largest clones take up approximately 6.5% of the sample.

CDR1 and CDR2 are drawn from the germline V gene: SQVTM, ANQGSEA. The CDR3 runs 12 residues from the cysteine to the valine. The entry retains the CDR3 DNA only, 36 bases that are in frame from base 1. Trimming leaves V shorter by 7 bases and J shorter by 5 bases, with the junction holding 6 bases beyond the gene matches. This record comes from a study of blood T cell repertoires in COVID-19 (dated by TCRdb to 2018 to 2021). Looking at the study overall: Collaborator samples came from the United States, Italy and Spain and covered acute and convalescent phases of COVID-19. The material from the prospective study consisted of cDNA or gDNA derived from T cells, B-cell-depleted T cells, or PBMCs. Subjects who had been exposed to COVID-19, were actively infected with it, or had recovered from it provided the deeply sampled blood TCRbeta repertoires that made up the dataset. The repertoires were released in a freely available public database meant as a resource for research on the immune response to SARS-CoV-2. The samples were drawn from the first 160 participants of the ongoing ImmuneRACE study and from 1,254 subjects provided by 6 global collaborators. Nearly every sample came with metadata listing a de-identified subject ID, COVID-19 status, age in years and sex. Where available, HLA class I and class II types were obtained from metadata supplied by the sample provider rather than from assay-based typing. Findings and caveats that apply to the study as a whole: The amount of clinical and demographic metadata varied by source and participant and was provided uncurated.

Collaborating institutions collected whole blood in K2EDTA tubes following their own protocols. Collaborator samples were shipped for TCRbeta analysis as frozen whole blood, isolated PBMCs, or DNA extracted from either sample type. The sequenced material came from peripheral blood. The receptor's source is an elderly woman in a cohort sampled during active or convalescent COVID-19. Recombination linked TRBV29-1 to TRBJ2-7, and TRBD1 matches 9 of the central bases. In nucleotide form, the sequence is TGCAGCGCCGGGACAGGGTTCGACGAGCAGTACGTC. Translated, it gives CSAGTGFDEQYV.